The present T cell receptor beta chain was sequenced within a study of CD8 T cells in ankylosing spondylitis. This clonotype has just a few counts. The antigen remains unidentified. This CDR3 has 13 residues. V dropped 5 bases and J dropped 2 bases, with 7 bases sitting between them. Study outcomes and limitations: Reportedly, matched ankylosing spondylitis synovial fluid was significantly enriched for disease-linked clones. Within ankylosing spondylitis blood, a TCR beta motif made up of eight or nine highly homologous variants appeared to be characteristic.

Using quantitative 5'-RACE with molecular barcodes, the authors made TCR beta libraries. Via MiXCR, TCRdb re-called the 5' RACE reads, giving one row per CDR3 protein. Of about 360,000 distinct CDR3 sequences in the sample, 20% to 25% were seen once. The sequence was obtained from a male donor with ankylosing spondylitis or in good health (not recorded which). V gene TRBV12-3 or TRBV12-4 combines with J gene TRBJ1-5; no reliable D call. Sample: blood, either unsorted or a sorted T cell fraction (not recorded which). Here the CDR3 DNA reads TGTGCCAGCAGTATTCAGGGCAATCAGCCCCAGCATTTT. As protein: CASSIQGNQPQHF.